These 9 T cell receptor beta chains originate from one sample sequenced in a study of cytomegalovirus exposure and HLA in healthy donors (dated by TCRdb to about 2017). Library creation used the immunoSEQ multiplex PCR assay. For the multiplex PCR, a mixture combining 60 forward primers for TCR Vbeta segments and 13 reverse primers for TCR Jbeta segments was used. The table comes from immuneACCESS by way of TCRdb, which keeps in-frame sequences with V and J called. Part of the clones is missing from these tables; in studies checked, under half for an unresolved V gene and the rest for unknown reasons. This sample comprises roughly 120,000 clones, 82% of them detected only once. The ten biggest clones cover 2% to 3% of the sample. The sequenced sample consisted of PBMCs. These receptors all come from a woman under 30 in good health and CMV-seronegative.

The V gene is TRBV19, the J gene TRBJ1-2; 9 nucleotides match TRBD1. The CDR3 loop spans 17 amino acids. The V segment lost 0 bases and the J segment 6 bases; nucleotides outside the gene matches: 11. CDR1 LNHDA and CDR2 SQIVND come from the germline V gene (reference sequence). In DNA, the CDR3 is TGTGCCAGTAGTATAGATAGGAGAGGGGACAGGGCTAATGGCTACACCTTC. It yields the protein CASSIDRRGDRANGYTF.

The chain couples TRBV7-2 to TRBJ1-4; 7 nucleotides line up with TRBD1. The CDR3 has 15 amino acids. J lost 5 bases, V lost 3 bases, and 6 bases had no gene match. Per the germline V gene, CDR1 is SGHTA and CDR2 is FQGNSA. CDR3 region: CASSFEQGTNEKLFF. CDR3 nucleotide sequence: TGTGCCAGCAGCTTCGAACAGGGGACGAATGAAAAACTGTTTTTT.

The V and J genes are TRBV7-2 and TRBJ1-2; D may be TRBD1 (5 bases). V lost 2 bases, J lost 8 bases, and 12 bases lay in between. The CDR3 is 13 residues long. Germline CDR1 SGHTA, CDR2 FQGNSA. CDR3 coding DNA: TGTGCCAGCAGCTTAAGGGGTGGGGTGGGCTACACCTTC. Translating gives CASSLRGGVGYTF.

J is TRBJ1-2 and V is TRBV28; 7 positions agree with TRBD1. Germline CDR1 is MDHEN and CDR2 is SYDVKM. V lost 5 bases, J lost 2 bases, and 8 bases stayed unmatched. The CDR3 sequence is 15 residues long. CDR3 coding DNA: TGTGCCAGCAGTCCCCAGGGGGGTGGGAACTATGGCTACACCTTC. This codes for CASSPQGGGNYGYTF.

For this clone: One end of the junction varies from germline; a read error may be responsible. This chain links TRBV7-9 with TRBJ1-3, with no clear D. This CDR3 is 15 amino acids long. Germline CDR1 reads SEHNR; CDR2 reads FQNEAQ (reference sequence). The CDR3 nucleotides are TGTTCCAGCAGCTCCTTTGTCGGGGCTGGAAACACCATATATTTT. Protein sequence: CSSSSFVGAGNTIYF.

The gene calls are TRBV9 and TRBJ2-3; D may be TRBD2 (6 bases). The CDR3 spans 16 residues. Germline CDR1 SGDLS, CDR2 YYNGEE. Trimming took off 0 bases at V and 4 bases at J, with 15 bases between the two ends. The CDR3 DNA is TGTGCCAGCAGCGTAGAGGGCAGGGACTTACCAGATACGCAGTATTTT. It encodes CASSVEGRDLPDTQYF.

The genes are TRBV2 and TRBJ2-1, with TRBD2 identical over 12 bases. J was trimmed by 7 bases and V by 4 bases; bases with no gene match: 5. CDR1 and CDR2 (germline): SNHLY, FYNNEI. The CDR3 length is 15 residues. CDR3 sequence (DNA): TGTGCCAGCAGTGCTCGACTAGCGGGGGATAATGAGCAGTTCTTC. Translated, it gives CASSARLAGDNEQFF.

This chain uses TRBV7-8 with TRBJ2-2, with D uncertain. Trimming left V 10 bases short and J 1 base short, with 16 bases between. CDR1 SGHVS and CDR2 FQNEAQ come from the germline V gene. The CDR3 is 15 residues long. The DNA for the CDR3 is TGTGCCACCCCAACTGCGCTCCTGAACACCGGGGAGCTGTTTTTT. It specifies CATPTALLNTGELFF.

The rearrangement joins TRBV19 to TRBJ2-5, with a weak D call TRBD2 (5 bases). The end of the DNA fits TRBJ2-7 better, so the J call may be wrong. CDR3 length: 15 amino acids. Looked up from germline, CDR1 is LNHDA and CDR2 is SQIVND (reference sequence). CDR3 region: CASTGGPRPTYEQYF. In nucleotides, the CDR3 is TGTGCCAGTACCGGAGGCCCGCGGCCTACCTACGAGCAGTACTTC.